This passage covers 7 T cell receptor beta chains from one sample sequenced in a study of shared clonotypes between healthy human individuals. The assay was immunoSEQ multiplex PCR, and TCRdb's table has in-frame clones only and misses some. The table lists about 2 million clones, just under 95% of them singletons. The naive CD8 fraction comprised CD45RO-negative cells positively selected for CCR7 and excluded terminally differentiated effector memory CD45RA+ cells. The sequenced sample consisted of naive CD8+ T cells sorted from blood. The source of these receptors is a man aged 18-30 years in good health.

This clone has a handful of counts. This may arise from a read error, as a much more abundant clone is one base away. The same CDR3 also results from other DNA sequences found in this sample. The rearrangement uses TRBV25-1 and TRBJ2-5; D remains ambiguous. V lost 4 bases, J lost 5 bases, and 2 bases lay in between. CDR1 and CDR2 (germline): MGHDK, SYGVNS. The CDR3 consists of 10 residues. This CDR3 reads CASSGETQYF. CDR3 nucleotide sequence: TGTGCCAGCAGTGGGGAGACCCAGTACTTC.

The gene calls are TRBV4-1 and TRBJ2-7, with 8 nucleotides matching TRBD1. Germline CDR1 MGHRA, CDR2 YSYEKL. With V trimmed by 3 bases and J by 4 bases, 11 bases remained unmatched. The CDR3 is made up of 16 amino acids. CDR3 region: CASSHSGQGGVYEQYF. The CDR3 nucleotides are TGCGCCAGCAGCCATTCTGGACAGGGTGGTGTGTACGAGCAGTACTTC.

Here the CDR3 reads CATSPTGTISGNTIYF. CDR3 nucleotides: TGTGCCACCAGCCCGACAGGGACTATCTCTGGAAACACCATATATTTT. The chain is built from TRBV15 and TRBJ1-3, with 7 bases fitting TRBD1. Losses at the gene ends were 5 bases for V and 0 bases for J; bases not matched to a gene: 7. Germline lookup yields CDR1 LNHNV and CDR2 YYDKDF (reference sequence). The CDR3 contains 16 residues.

As DNA, the CDR3 is TGTGCCAGCAGTTTATCCCAGGAGGGGTTAGGGGAAAAACTGTTTTTT. Translation gives CASSLSQEGLGEKLFF. The V and J genes are TRBV27 and TRBJ1-4; D possibly corresponds to TRBD1 (5 bases). V shed 0 bases and J shed 8 bases, with 16 bases lying between them. CDR1 MNHEY and CDR2 SMNVEV come from the germline V gene (reference sequence). The CDR3 is 16 amino acids.

This chain connects TRBV5-5 to TRBJ2-5; the D gene is possibly TRBD1 (6 bases). This CDR3 contains 17 residues. Trimming removed 0 bases from V and 1 base from J, with 16 bases in between. CDR1 SGHKS and CDR2 YYEKEE come from the germline V gene (reference sequence). The CDR3 spells CASSLGWRTVGQETQYF. In DNA, the CDR3 is TGTGCCAGCAGCTTGGGATGGCGGACAGTGGGCCAAGAGACCCAGTACTTC.

The chain is built from TRBV7-9 and TRBJ2-2, with 9 bases fitting TRBD1. After removal of 4 bases from V and 0 bases from J, the junction contained 9 bases not matched to a gene. Germline loops: CDR1 SEHNR, CDR2 FQNEAQ (reference sequence). The CDR3 runs 18 residues. CDR3 loop: CASSYLLGQGSNTGELFF. The CDR3 coding sequence is TGTGCCAGCAGCTACCTCCTCGGACAGGGGTCGAACACCGGGGAGCTGTTTTTT.

A remark on this clone: This sample also contains other DNA sequences that code for the same CDR3. The chain has TRBV7-9 and TRBJ2-7; D is possibly TRBD1 or TRBD2 (5 bases each). Trimming removed 1 base at V and 7 bases at J, with 11 bases between. The CDR3 is 13 amino acids. Per the germline V gene, CDR1 is SEHNR and CDR2 is FQNEAQ (reference sequence). CDR3 protein: CASSLGVGPEQYF. In nucleotides, the CDR3 is TGTGCCAGCAGCTTAGGGGTGGGACCGGAGCAGTACTTC. Based on the CDR3 plus reference TRBV7-9 and TRBJ2-7, the full variable domain is DTGVSQNPRHKITKRGQNVTFRCDPISEHNRLYWYRQTLGQGPEFLTYFQNEAQLEKSRLLSDRFSAERPKGSFSTLEIQRTEQGDSAMYLCASSLGVGPEQYFGPGTRLTVT.